The present entry profiles one TCR beta chain with its context. As yet, its antigen is unknown. This sample was taken from a study of a mutant IDH1 vaccine in newly diagnosed glioma. This sample's time point: week 23, last vaccination. Vaccination comprised doses that each held 300 ug of mutant IDH1 20-mer peptide, plus topical imiquimod. The germline CDR1 and CDR2 sequences are PRHDT and FYEKMQ (reference sequence). V was trimmed by 3 bases and J by 5 bases, leaving 10 bases between them. The CDR3 totals 13 residues. Measured with immunoSEQ multiplex PCR; TCRdb has only the in-frame clones, and not every one. This table has approximately 30,000 clones, around 84% appearing once.

The chain couples TRBV13 to TRBJ1-2; D call uncertain. This clonotype was obtained from a woman between 25 and 40 years old with glioma. Sequenced material: PBMCs, taken from a glioma patient whose treatment included an IDH1 peptide vaccine. CDR3 nucleotide sequence: TGTGCCAGCAGCTTCGGAGGGATTTATGGCTACACCTTC. The encoded protein is CASSFGGIYGYTF.